The clone carrying this T cell receptor (beta chain) occurred once. This sample was included in a study of blood T cell repertoires in COVID-19. Study information: Both acute and convalescent COVID-19 samples were obtained from the United States, Italy and Spain. The analysed material was cDNA or gDNA that came from T cells, B-cell-depleted T cells, or PBMCs.

How the authors handled the data: Quantification of nucleated cells was approximated via reference gene primer amplification. Produced via immunoSEQ multiplex PCR; TCRdb's table is partial and in-frame only. That table gives V, J and clone size, and the DNA gave D and trimming. The sample records about 70,000 clones, roughly four fifths being singletons. J gave up 2 bases and V 8 bases, and 10 bases lay outside the gene matches. This CDR3 has 16 residues. The germline V gene has CDR1 MDHEN and CDR2 SYDVKM. Sequenced: peripheral blood. The clonotype was recovered from a woman between 65 and 79 years old with acute or convalescent COVID-19. The chain links TRBV28 to TRBJ1-5, with 9 bases identical to TRBD1. The CDR3 coding sequence is TGTGCCAGCGAGCACCGGACAGGGGCTGGCAATCAGCCCCAGCATTTT. This translates into CASEHRTGAGNQPQHF.